The clone carrying this T cell receptor (beta chain) was recorded a few times. Its target is not known. TCRdb independently ran MiXCR on the reads; one entry per CDR3 protein. This sample carries 900,000 to 950,000 distinct CDR3 sequences, about 33% of them seen once, and the ten largest clones take roughly an eighth. This CDR3 comprises 14 residues. Germline values: CDR1 MNHEY, CDR2 SMNVEV (reference sequence). The V gene lost 7 bases and the J gene lost 3 bases, with 12 bases spanning the gap. The entry originates in a study of T cell repertoires in cytomegalovirus infection. General study points: The study found HLA-C-restricted CMV-specific TCR beta clonotypes dominating the ex vivo response.

This specimen was cultured CD8+ T cells from PBMCs, taken from culture after CMV antigen stimulation. The source is a human donor in good health (CMV status not recorded). Some clones in this sample may be carry-over from other donors' samples. This chain uses TRBV27 with TRBJ2-2; D possibly matches TRBD1 or TRBD2 (5 bases each). CDR3 protein: CASMYRGDTGELFF. The CDR3, as DNA: TGTGCCAGCATGTACAGAGGGGACACCGGGGAGCTGTTTTTT.